A selection of T cell receptor beta chains follows, all from one sample in a study of T cell changes during pregnancy in multiple sclerosis. Produced via immunoSEQ multiplex PCR; TCRdb's table is partial and in-frame only. There are 60,000 to 70,000 clones in the sample; roughly nine tenths occur only once, and under 1.5% lies in the top ten. The sample in question was peripheral blood, obtained in the second trimester of pregnancy. These receptor sequences come from a female donor with multiple sclerosis, enrolled in a pregnancy study. Each CDR3 is given with its conserved first and last residue. The D gene is left open where the match is weak. Size tells how often a clone was seen (once, few, many) or the class of an expanded clone, and some rows leave it out.

TRBJ1-1 | TRBV7-2 | - | TRBD1 | CASNPDQGVAFF | TGTGCCAGCAACCCAGATCAGGGGGTGGCTTTCTTT
TRBJ1-5 | TRBV19 | - | - | CASNSQVSQPQHF | TGTGCCAGTAATTCCCAGGTATCCCAGCCCCAGCATTTT
TRBJ1-2 | TRBV6-1 | - | - | CASSELEGYTF | TGTGCCAGCAGTGAACTCGAGGGCTACACCTTC
TRBJ1-2 | TRBV19 | - | - | CASRAGLVDGYTF | TGTGCCAGTCGGGCAGGGCTAGTCGATGGCTACACCTTC
TRBJ2-2 | TRBV9 | - | - | CASSVEIRSTGELFF | TGTGCCAGCAGCGTAGAGATCCGGAGCACCGGGGAGCTGTTTTTT
TRBJ2-1 | TRBV7-2 | - | TRBD2 | CASSALRTSGGGKQFF | TGTGCCAGCAGCGCCCTCAGGACTAGCGGGGGGGGAAAGCAGTTCTTC
TRBJ1-5 | TRBV27 | - | - | CASSFLGPNQPQHF | TGTGCCAGCAGTTTCTTGGGGCCGAATCAGCCCCAGCATTTT
TRBJ1-2 | TRBV6-6 | few | - | CASSEERLYGYTF | TGTGCCAGCAGTGAGGAGCGACTCTATGGCTACACCTTC
TRBJ2-1 | TRBV19 | - | - | CASSIRAGPYNEQFF | TGTGCCAGTAGTATAAGGGCGGGTCCCTACAATGAGCAGTTCTTC
TRBJ1-1 | TRBV20-1 | - | - | CSATRNTEAFF | TGCAGTGCCACGCGGAACACTGAAGCTTTCTTT
TRBJ2-3 | TRBV6-6 | - | TRBD2 | CASRLRLAGPQDTQYF | TGTGCCAGCAGACTCAGACTAGCGGGGCCGCAAGATACGCAGTATTTT
TRBJ1-1 | TRBV18 | - | - | CASSPTQVVNTEAFF | TGTGCCAGCTCACCTACACAGGTTGTAAACACTGAAGCTTTCTTT
TRBJ2-1 | TRBV10-3 | - | TRBD2 | CAIRPSGDGRYNEQFF | TGTGCCATCCGACCTAGCGGGGACGGGCGCTACAATGAGCAGTTCTTC
TRBJ1-2 | TRBV5-1 | - | TRBD1 | CASSLLPTGDGYTF | TGCGCCAGCAGCCTACTTCCGACAGGGGATGGCTACACCTTC
TRBJ1-1 | TRBV19 | few | - | CATTLPGGTEAFF | TGTGCCACCACATTACCCGGGGGCACTGAAGCTTTCTTT
TRBJ2-2 | TRBV6-4 | - | - | CASSAQTLGTGELFF | TGTGCCAGCAGTGCGCAGACACTAGGCACCGGGGAGCTGTTTTTT
TRBJ2-2 | TRBV5-1 | - | TRBD1 | CASSQDRVSTGELFF | TGCGCCAGCAGCCAGGACAGGGTATCCACCGGGGAGCTGTTTTTT
TRBJ1-1 | TRBV30 | - | - | CAWSAQGNTEAFF | TGTGCCTGGAGTGCGCAGGGTAACACTGAAGCTTTCTTT
TRBJ2-2 | TRBV9 | once | - | CASSAPSTGELFF | TGTGCCAGCAGCGCCCCCTCGACCGGGGAGCTGTTTTTT
TRBJ2-5 | TRBV27 | - | - | CASRDIQETQYF | TGTGCCAGCCGGGACATCCAAGAGACCCAGTACTTC
TRBJ1-4 | TRBV4-2 | once | - | CASSPYDTATNEKLFF | TGTGCCAGCAGCCCCTACGACACCGCAACTAATGAAAAACTGTTTTTT
TRBJ2-2 | TRBV2 | once | - | CASTLIRGGPTGELFF | TGTGCCAGCACCCTGATTAGGGGGGGACCCACCGGGGAGCTGTTTTTT
TRBJ1-1 | TRBV7-8 | - | - | CASSQFTGENTEAFF | TGTGCCAGCAGCCAGTTCACAGGTGAGAACACTGAAGCTTTCTTT
TRBJ2-1 | TRBV5-1 | - | TRBD2 | CASSSAGGLTNEQFF | TGCGCCAGCAGCTCAGCGGGAGGACTTACCAATGAGCAGTTCTTC
TRBJ2-1 | TRBV6-1 | - | - | CASSEGHLSEQFF | TGTGCCAGCAGTGAAGGCCATCTATCTGAGCAGTTCTTC
TRBJ2-7 | TRBV5-5 | - | - | CASRPGAISYEQYF | TGTGCCAGCAGGCCAGGGGCGATCTCCTACGAGCAGTACTTC
TRBJ2-3 | TRBV10-2 | - | - | CASSESVTVRDTQYF | TGCGCCAGCAGTGAATCGGTAACGGTGAGAGATACGCAGTATTTT
TRBJ2-2 | TRBV10-3 | - | - | CAISEPVSGELFF | TGTGCCATCAGTGAGCCGGTTTCCGGGGAGCTGTTTTTT
TRBJ2-1 | TRBV19 | - | TRBD2 | CASSGAGGRKVNEQFF | TGTGCCAGTAGTGGGGCGGGAGGACGGAAAGTCAATGAGCAGTTCTTC
TRBJ2-3 | TRBV19 | once | - | CASSPRGVGEVGDTQYF | TGTGCCAGTAGTCCCCGAGGCGTAGGGGAAGTTGGAGATACGCAGTATTTT
TRBJ1-5 | TRBV6-6 | - | TRBD1 | CASTQDRWNQPQHF | TGTGCCAGCACCCAGGACAGGTGGAACCAGCCCCAGCATTTT
TRBJ1-5 | TRBV6-5 | - | - | CASSYGRGPSQPQHF | TGTGCCAGCAGTTACGGCAGGGGACCCTCGCAGCCCCAGCATTTT
TRBJ1-2 | TRBV6-6 | - | - | CASRVLEFYGYTF | TGTGCCAGCAGGGTGCTAGAATTCTATGGCTACACCTTC
TRBJ1-4 | TRBV30 | - | - | CAWSAGVGEKLFF | TGTGCCTGGAGCGCAGGGGTGGGGGAAAAACTGTTTTTT
TRBJ2-6 | TRBV7-8 | - | - | CASSLFTTGANVLTF | TGTGCCAGCAGCTTATTTACTACTGGGGCCAACGTCCTGACTTTC
TRBJ2-7 | TRBV4-2 | - | - | CASSRETTSYEQYF | TGTGCCAGCAGCCGGGAGACTACATCCTACGAGCAGTACTTC